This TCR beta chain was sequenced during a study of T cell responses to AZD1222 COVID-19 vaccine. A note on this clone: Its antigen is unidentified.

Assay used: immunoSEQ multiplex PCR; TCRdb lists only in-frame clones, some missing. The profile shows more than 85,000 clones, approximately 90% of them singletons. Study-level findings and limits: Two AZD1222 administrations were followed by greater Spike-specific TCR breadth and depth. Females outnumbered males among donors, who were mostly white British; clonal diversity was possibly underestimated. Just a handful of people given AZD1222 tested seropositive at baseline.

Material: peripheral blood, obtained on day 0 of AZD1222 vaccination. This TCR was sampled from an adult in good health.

CDR3 residues: CASSTGLNTEAFF. The CDR3 nucleotides read TGTGCCAGCTCAACCGGGCTGAACACTGAAGCTTTCTTT. The chain is built from TRBV18 and TRBJ1-1; D uncertain. The V gene lost 5 bases and the J gene lost 0 bases, with 7 bases spanning the gap. The CDR3 consists of 13 residues. Germline V lookup: CDR1 KGHSH, CDR2 LQKENI.